A single TCR beta chain is shown here with its context. The protocol was immunoSEQ multiplex PCR, while the TCRdb copy is restricted to in-frame clones and leaves out a portion. The sample carries around 25,000 clones, around four fifths recorded once. This record comes from a study of T cells in tumors after PD-1 blockade. Study details: Peripheral blood samples averaged approximately 35,000 unique clonotypes and around 120,000 templates.

The CDR3 is made up of 14 amino acids. Germline loops: CDR1 LNHDA, CDR2 SQIVND (reference sequence). After removal of 5 bases from V and 6 bases from J, the junction contained 7 bases not matched to a gene. The source of this sequence is a human donor with basal cell carcinoma. The chain carries TRBV19 and TRBJ1-5, with 7 positions matching TRBD1. The sample consisted of PBMCs, taken after anti-PD-1 treatment. CDR3 bases: TGTGCCAGTAGTCGACAGGGTTGGTCTCAGCCCCAGCATTTT. Translation: CASSRQGWSQPQHF.